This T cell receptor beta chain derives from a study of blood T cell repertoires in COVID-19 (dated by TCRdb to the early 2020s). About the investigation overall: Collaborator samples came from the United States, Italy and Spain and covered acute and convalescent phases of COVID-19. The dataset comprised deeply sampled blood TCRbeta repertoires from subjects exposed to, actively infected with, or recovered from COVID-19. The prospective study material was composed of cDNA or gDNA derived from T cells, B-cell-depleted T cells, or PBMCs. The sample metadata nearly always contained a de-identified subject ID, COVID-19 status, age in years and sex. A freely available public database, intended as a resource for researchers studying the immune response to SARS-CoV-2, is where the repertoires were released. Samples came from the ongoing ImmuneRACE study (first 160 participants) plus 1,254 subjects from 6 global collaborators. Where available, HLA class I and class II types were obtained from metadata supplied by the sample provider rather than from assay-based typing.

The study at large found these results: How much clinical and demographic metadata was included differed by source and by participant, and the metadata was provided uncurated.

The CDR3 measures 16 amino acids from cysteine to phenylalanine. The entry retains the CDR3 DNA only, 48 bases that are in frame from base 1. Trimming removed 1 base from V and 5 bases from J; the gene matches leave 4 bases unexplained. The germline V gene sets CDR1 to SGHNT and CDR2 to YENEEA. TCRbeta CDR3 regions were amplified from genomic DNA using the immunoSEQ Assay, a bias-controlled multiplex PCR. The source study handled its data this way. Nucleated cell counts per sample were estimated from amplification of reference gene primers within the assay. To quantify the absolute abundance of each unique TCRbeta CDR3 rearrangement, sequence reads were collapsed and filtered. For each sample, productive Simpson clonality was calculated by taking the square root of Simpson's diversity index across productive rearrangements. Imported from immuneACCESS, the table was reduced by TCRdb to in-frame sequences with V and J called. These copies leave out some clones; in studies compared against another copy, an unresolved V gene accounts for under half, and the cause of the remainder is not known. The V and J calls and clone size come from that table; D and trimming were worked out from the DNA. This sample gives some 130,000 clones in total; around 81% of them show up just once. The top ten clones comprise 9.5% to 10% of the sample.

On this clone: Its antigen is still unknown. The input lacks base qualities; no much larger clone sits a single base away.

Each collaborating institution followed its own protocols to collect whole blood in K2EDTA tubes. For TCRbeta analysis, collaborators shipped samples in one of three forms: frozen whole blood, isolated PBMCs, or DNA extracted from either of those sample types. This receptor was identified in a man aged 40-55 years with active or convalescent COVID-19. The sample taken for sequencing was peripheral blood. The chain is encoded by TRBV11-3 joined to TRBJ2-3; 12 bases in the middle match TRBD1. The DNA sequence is TGTGCCAGCAGCTTAGGGGGACAGGGGGCTCGAGATACGCAGTATTTT. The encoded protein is CASSLGGQGARDTQYF.